This T cell receptor beta chain came from a study of T cell clonality in common variable immunodeficiency. This clone showed up many times. Its matching antigen is unknown. The repertoire was sequenced with immunoSEQ multiplex PCR; TCRdb's copy has only in-frame clones and lacks some. The record shows more than 20,000 clones for this sample, with no singletons present. General study results and limits: In common variable immunodeficiency, TCR beta chains reportedly carried fewer deletions and N-nucleotide insertions.

This clonotype originated in a human donor with common variable immunodeficiency. The sequenced material came from peripheral blood mononuclear cells.

CDR3 amino acids: CAISESFSGEKLFF. CDR3 DNA, as far as it was read: TGTGCCATCAGTGAGTCATTTAGTGGTGAAAAA. This rearrangement joins TRBV10-3 to TRBJ1-4; D is unresolved. The CDR3 end is not reached by the read, which stops 3 residues before it; the germline J gene fills it in. Germline V CDR1 and CDR2: ENHRY, SYGVKD. Trimming took off 0 bases at V and 7 bases at J, with 9 bases between the two ends. The CDR3 runs 14 residues.